Listed below are T cell receptor beta chains from one sample, sequenced in a study of T cell repertoires in cytomegalovirus infection. MiXCR, applied by TCRdb to the reads, yields one record per CDR3 protein. In the table there are approximately 500,000 distinct CDR3 sequences, 15% to 20% of which are singletons. The specimen sequenced was CD8+ T cells from PBMCs. Receptors originate from a human donor in good health (CMV status not recorded). Some clones in this sample may be carry-over from other donors' samples. Each CDR3 is given without its conserved first and last residue.

cdr3_aa j_call v_call
ASPGGLQLYNEQF TRBJ2-1 TRBV2
ASSEYSTEDTQY TRBJ2-3 TRBV10-1
ASSPFEGQGLINEKLF TRBJ1-4 TRBV23-1
ASSIIRHSGTGELF TRBJ2-2 TRBV19
ATSDLRTNTGELF TRBJ2-2 TRBV24-1
ASSDGGDRMNTEAF TRBJ1-1 TRBV19
ASSFMGGSSYNEQF TRBJ2-1 TRBV27
ASSIQADSVGYNTEAF TRBJ1-1 TRBV19
ASSHARTAFHSGANVLT TRBJ2-6 TRBV12-3/TRBV12-4
ASSPEDRRYNEQF TRBJ2-1 TRBV7-6
ASSPQVRLSYNSPLH TRBJ1-6 TRBV7-2
ASSAAGTFYNEQF TRBJ2-1 TRBV27
ASSELAGVNTEAF TRBJ1-1 TRBV25-1
ASSLARWTEAF TRBJ1-1 TRBV5-6
ASRLSVRGDEQY TRBJ2-7 TRBV27
ASSPRGGQGANRETQY TRBJ2-5 TRBV12-3/TRBV12-4
ASSQDYRAPADTQY TRBJ2-3 TRBV14
ATSDLKGSSYNEQF TRBJ2-1 TRBV24-1
ASSLGSDSNYGYT TRBJ1-2 TRBV7-9
ASSTRDLGTDTQY TRBJ2-3 TRBV9
ASRGLRQGNTEAF TRBJ1-1 TRBV7-8
SAFYLTGGPTSGRAPYEQY TRBJ2-7 TRBV20-1
ASSGRTGTRETQY TRBJ2-5 TRBV7-9
ASSSTVPKETQY TRBJ2-5 TRBV6-5
ASSSRGTEAF TRBJ1-1 TRBV7-9
ASSPRSGWNTEAF TRBJ1-1 TRBV7-9
ASSLELAEYNEQF TRBJ2-1 TRBV11-2
AIRPTQGNVYEQY TRBJ2-7 TRBV10-3
ASRLLSLGGELF TRBJ2-2 TRBV7-2
ASSLPGQGYGYT TRBJ1-2 TRBV12-3/TRBV12-4
ASSSSTGEAFYEQY TRBJ2-7 TRBV28
SVEDRAVQGYEQY TRBJ2-7 TRBV29-1
ASSLVSGRGNSPLH TRBJ1-6 TRBV7-8
ASSYSRVGAYEQY TRBJ2-7 TRBV6-5
ASSPGLATTYEQY TRBJ2-7 TRBV7-9
ASSLGKAGYEQY TRBJ2-7 TRBV7-8
ASSVAPSGGAVNEQF TRBJ2-1 TRBV9
ASSLLRTSGRYEQY TRBJ2-7 TRBV27
ASSRGQAEAF TRBJ1-1 TRBV27
ASSSTWGIEGEGQY TRBJ2-7 TRBV6-5
ASSPSDGRGRNIQY TRBJ2-4 TRBV18
ASSETGVRVNYGYT TRBJ1-2 TRBV2
ASSLSMAKRAGYT TRBJ1-2 TRBV27
ASSLDRGWAF TRBJ1-1 TRBV5-4
ASSLGWRNTGELF TRBJ2-2 TRBV13
ASSIYGLAGGSSTDTQY TRBJ2-3 TRBV19
ASSEWSGKDTQY TRBJ2-3 TRBV2
SVRGNTEAF TRBJ1-1 TRBV29-1
ATLRGLGAIRYEQY TRBJ2-7 TRBV6-2/TRBV6-3
ASLRGDTQY TRBJ2-3 TRBV6-5
ASRSQREQY TRBJ2-7 TRBV4-2
ASSPDRVGNQPQH TRBJ1-5 TRBV12-3/TRBV12-4
ASSLDRGVMNTEAF TRBJ1-1 TRBV5-8
ASTPRQAGRRNTQY TRBJ2-3 TRBV13
ASSLALNRNPDGKLF TRBJ1-4 TRBV7-9
ASSQEGQPMGYGYT TRBJ1-2 TRBV4-1
SATHRGRNSPLH TRBJ1-6 TRBV20-1
ASSFSGTQKDYVYT TRBJ1-2 TRBV12-3/TRBV12-4
ASSPGLAGMKYNEQF TRBJ2-1 TRBV7-6
ASSYEALNTEAF TRBJ1-1 TRBV6-5